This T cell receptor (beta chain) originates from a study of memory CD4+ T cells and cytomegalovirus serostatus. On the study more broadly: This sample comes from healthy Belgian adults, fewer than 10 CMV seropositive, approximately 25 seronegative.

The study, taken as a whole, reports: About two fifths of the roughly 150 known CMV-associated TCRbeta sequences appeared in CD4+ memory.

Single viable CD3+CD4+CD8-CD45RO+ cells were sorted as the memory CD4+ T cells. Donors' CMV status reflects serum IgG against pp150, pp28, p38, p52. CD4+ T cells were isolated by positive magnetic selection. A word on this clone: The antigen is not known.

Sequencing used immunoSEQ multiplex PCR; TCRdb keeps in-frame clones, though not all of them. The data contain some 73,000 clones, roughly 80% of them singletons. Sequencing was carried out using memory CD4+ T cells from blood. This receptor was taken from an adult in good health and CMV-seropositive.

The CDR3 sequence is CASSTRQGTDTQYF. In nucleotides, the CDR3 is TGTGCCAGCAGTACAAGACAGGGCACAGATACGCAGTATTTT. This sequence joins TRBV6-1 and TRBJ2-3; TRBD1 might be the D (6 bases). Per germline, CDR1 MNHNS and CDR2 SASEGT. Trimming cost V 5 bases and J 1 base, with 10 bases left between them. The CDR3 runs to 14 residues.